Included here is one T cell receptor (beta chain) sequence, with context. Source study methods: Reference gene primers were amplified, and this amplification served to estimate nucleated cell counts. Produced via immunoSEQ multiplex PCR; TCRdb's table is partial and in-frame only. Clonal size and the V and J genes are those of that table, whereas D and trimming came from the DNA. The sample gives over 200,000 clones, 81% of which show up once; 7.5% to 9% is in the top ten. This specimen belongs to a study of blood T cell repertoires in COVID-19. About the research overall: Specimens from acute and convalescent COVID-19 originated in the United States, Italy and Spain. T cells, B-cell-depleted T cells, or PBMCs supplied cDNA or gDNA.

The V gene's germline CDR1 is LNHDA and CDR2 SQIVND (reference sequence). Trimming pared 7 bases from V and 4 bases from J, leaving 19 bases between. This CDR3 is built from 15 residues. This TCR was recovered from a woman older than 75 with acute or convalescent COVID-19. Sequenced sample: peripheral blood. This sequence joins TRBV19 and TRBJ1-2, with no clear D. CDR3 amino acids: CASTLVGREIYGYTF. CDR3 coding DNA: TGTGCCAGTACCCTGGTGGGCAGAGAGATCTATGGCTACACCTTC.